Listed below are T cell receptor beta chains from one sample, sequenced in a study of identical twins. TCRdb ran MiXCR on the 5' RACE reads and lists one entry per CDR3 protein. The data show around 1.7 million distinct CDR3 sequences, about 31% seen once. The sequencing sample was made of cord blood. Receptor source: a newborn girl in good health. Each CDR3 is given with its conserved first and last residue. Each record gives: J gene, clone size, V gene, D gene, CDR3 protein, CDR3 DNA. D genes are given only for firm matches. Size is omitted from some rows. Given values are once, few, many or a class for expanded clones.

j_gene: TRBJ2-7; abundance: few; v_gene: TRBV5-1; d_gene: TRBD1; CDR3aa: CASSLTGAPSSYEQYF; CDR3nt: TGCGCCAGCAGCTTGACAGGGGCCCCCAGCTCCTACGAGCAGTACTTC
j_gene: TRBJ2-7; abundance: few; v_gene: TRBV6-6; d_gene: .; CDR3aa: CASSYFGAHEQYF; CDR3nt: TGTGCCAGCAGTTACTTTGGAGCGCACGAGCAGTACTTC
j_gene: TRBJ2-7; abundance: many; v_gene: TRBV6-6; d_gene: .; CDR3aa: CASSQTPTYEQYF; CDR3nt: TGTGCCAGCAGCCAGACTCCCACCTACGAGCAGTACTTC
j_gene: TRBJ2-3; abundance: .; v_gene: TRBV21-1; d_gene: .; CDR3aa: CAGSPHGGQSTDTQYF; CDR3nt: TGTGCCGGCAGCCCTCACGGGGGACAGAGCACAGATACGCAGTATTTT
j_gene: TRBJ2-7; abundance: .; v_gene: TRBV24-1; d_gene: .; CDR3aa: CTTSDSSRAASYEQYF; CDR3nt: TGTACCACCAGTGATTCGTCCAGGGCCGCGTCCTACGAGCAGTACTTC
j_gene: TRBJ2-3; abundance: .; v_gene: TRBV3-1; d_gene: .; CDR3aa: CASSQANNIGTSTDTQYF; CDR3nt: TGTGCCAGCAGCCAAGCCAATAATATCGGGACTAGCACAGATACGCAGTATTTT
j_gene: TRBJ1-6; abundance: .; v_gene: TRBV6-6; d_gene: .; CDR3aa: CASSRPLGGCCSPLHF; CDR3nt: TGTGCCAGCAGTCGGCCGTTGGGGGGATGTTGTTCACCCCTCCACTTT
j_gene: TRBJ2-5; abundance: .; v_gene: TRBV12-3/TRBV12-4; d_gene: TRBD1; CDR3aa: CASSGAGTGNWGQYF; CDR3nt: TGTGCCAGCAGTGGGGCCGGGACAGGAAATTGGGGGCAGTACTTC
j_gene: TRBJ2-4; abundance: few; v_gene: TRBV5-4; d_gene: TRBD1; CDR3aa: CASSSGQDIQREQYF; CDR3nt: TGTGCCAGCAGCTCGGGACAGGACATACAGAGGGAGCAGTACTTC
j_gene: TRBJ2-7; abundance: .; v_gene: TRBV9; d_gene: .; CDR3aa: CASSVEWIGTVETRYF; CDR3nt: TGTGCCAGCAGCGTAGAGTGGATTGGGACGGTGGAGACCCGGTACTTC
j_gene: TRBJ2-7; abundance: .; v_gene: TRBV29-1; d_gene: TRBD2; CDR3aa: CSVVTSSSYEQYF; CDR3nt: TGCAGCGTTGTGACTAGCAGCTCCTACGAGCAGTACTTC
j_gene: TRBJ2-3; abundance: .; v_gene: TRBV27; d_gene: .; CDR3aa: CASSLTGLGTQYF; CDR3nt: TGTGCCAGCAGTTTGACCGGGCTTGGTACGCAGTATTTT
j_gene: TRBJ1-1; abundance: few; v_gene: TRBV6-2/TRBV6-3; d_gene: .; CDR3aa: CASSYLTGGHEAFF; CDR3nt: TGTGCCAGCAGTTACCTGACGGGAGGACATGAAGCTTTCTTT
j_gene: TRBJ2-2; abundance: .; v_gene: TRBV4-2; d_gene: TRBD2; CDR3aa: CASSQESGRGRTGELFF; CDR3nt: TGTGCCAGCAGCCAAGAGAGCGGGAGAGGTCGTACCGGGGAGCTGTTTTTT
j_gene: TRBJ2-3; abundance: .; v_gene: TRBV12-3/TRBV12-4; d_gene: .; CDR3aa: CASSPYRNTDTQYF; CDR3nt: TGTGCCAGCAGTCCCTACAGGAACACAGATACGCAGTATTTT
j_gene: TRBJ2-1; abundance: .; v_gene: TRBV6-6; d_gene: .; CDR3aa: CASSHALFARYNEQFF; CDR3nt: TGTGCCAGCAGTCACGCCTTGTTCGCTAGATACAATGAGCAGTTCTTC
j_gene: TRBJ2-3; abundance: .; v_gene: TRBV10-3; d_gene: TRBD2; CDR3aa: CAISARGSGEGADTQYF; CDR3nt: TGTGCCATCAGTGCCCGAGGTAGCGGGGAAGGGGCCGATACGCAGTATTTT
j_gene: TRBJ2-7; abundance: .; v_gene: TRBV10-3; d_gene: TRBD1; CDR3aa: CAISAGTGNGYEQYF; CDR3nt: TGTGCCATCAGTGCAGGGACAGGGAATGGCTACGAGCAGTACTTC
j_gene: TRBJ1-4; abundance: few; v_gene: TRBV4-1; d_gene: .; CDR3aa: CASSQVGKEKLFF; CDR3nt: TGCGCCAGCAGCCAAGTAGGCAAAGAAAAACTGTTTTTT
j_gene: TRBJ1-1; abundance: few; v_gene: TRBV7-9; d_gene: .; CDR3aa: CASSPQGGVNTEAFF; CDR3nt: TGTGCCAGCAGCCCGCAAGGGGGGGTGAACACTGAAGCTTTCTTT
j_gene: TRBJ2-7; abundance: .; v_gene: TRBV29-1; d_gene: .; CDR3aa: CSVEDPQQPSYEQYF; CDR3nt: TGCAGCGTTGAAGATCCCCAGCAGCCCTCCTACGAGCAGTACTTC
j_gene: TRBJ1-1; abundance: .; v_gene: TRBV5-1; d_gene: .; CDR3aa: CASTLGGDTEAFF; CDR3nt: TGCGCCAGCACTCTAGGAGGGGACACTGAAGCTTTCTTT